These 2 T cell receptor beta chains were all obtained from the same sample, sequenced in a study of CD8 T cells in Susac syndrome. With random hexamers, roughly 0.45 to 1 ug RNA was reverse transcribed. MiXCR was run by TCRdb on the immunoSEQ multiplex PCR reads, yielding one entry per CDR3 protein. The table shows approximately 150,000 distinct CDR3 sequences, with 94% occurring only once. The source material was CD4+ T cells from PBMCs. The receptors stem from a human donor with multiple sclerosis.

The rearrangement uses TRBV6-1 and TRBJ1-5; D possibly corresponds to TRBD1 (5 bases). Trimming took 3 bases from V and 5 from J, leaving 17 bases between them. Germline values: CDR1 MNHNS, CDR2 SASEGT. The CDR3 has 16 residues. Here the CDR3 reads CASSDRGVRLDQPQHF. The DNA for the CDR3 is TGTGCCAGCAGTGATCGAGGGGTTCGTCTGGATCAGCCCCAGCATTTT.

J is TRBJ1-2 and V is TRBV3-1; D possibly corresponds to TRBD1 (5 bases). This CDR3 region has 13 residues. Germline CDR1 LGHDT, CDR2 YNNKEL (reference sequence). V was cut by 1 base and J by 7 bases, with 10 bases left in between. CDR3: CASSQGTGFGYTF. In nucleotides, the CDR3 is TGTGCCAGCAGCCAAGGAACAGGTTTTGGCTACACCTTC. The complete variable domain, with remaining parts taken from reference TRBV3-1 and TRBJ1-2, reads DTAVSQTPKYLVTQMGNDKSIKCEQNLGHDTMYWYKQDSKKFLKIMFSYNNKELIINETVPNRFSPKSPDKAHLNLHINSLELGDSAVYFCASSQGTGFGYTFGSGTRLTVV.